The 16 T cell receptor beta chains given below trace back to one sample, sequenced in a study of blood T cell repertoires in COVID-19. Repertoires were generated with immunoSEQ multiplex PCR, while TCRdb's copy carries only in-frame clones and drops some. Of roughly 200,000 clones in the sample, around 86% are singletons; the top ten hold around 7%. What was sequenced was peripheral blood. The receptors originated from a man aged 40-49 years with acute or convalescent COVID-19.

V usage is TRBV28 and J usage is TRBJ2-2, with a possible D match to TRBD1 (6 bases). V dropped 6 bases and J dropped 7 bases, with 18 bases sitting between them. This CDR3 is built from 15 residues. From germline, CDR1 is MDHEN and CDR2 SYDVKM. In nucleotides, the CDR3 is TGTGCCAGCAGCTTAGGACAGCAAGGGGTCGGGGAGCTGTTTTTT. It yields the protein CASSLGQQGVGELFF. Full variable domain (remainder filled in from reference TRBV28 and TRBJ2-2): DVKVTQSSRYLVKRTGEKVFLECVQDMDHENMFWYRQDPGLGLRLIYFSYDVKMKEKGDIPEGYSVSREKKERFSLILESASTNQTSMYLCASSLGQQGVGELFFGEGSRLTVL.

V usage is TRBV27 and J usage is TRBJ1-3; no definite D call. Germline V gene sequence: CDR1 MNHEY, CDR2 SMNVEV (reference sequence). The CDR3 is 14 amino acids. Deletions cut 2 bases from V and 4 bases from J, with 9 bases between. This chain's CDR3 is CASSLGHGGNTIYF. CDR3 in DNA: TGTGCCAGCAGTTTAGGGCACGGCGGAAACACCATATATTTT.

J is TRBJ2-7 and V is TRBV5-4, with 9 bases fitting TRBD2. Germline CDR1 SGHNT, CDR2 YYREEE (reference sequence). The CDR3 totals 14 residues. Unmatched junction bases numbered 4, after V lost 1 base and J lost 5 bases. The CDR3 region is CASSLPSSGDEQYF. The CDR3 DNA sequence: TGTGCCAGCAGCTTGCCATCTAGCGGGGACGAGCAGTACTTC.

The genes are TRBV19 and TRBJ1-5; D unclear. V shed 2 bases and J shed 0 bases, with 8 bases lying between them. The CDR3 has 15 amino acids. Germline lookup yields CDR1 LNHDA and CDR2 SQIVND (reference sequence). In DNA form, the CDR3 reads TGTGCCAGTAGTATATCGGGTTATAGCAATCAGCCCCAGCATTTT. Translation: CASSISGYSNQPQHF.

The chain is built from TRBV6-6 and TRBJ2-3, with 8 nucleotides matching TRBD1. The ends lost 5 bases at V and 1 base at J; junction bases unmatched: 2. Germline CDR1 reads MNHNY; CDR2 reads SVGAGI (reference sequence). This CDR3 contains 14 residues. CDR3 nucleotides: TGTGCCAGCAGTAGGGACAGGCGCACAGATACGCAGTATTTT. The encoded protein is CASSRDRRTDTQYF.

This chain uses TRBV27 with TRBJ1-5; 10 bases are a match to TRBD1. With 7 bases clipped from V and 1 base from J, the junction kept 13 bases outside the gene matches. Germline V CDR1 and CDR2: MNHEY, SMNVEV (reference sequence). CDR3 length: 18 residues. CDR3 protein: CASTNLGGTGVSNQPQHF. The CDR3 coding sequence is TGTGCCAGCACTAACTTGGGAGGGACAGGGGTCAGCAATCAGCCCCAGCATTTT.

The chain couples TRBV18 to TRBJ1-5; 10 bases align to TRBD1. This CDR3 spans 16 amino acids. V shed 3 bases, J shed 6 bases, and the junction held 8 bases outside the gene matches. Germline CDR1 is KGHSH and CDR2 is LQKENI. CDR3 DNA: TGTGCCAGCTCACCTGACAGGGGGCGAGGAGGTCAGCCCCAGCATTTT. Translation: CASSPDRGRGGQPQHF.

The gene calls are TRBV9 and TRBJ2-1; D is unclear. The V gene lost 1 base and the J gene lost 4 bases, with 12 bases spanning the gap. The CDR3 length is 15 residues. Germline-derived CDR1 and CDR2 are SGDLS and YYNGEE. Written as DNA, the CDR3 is TGTGCCAGCAGCGTAATGCACAGAGTATACAATGAGCAGTTCTTC. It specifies CASSVMHRVYNEQFF.

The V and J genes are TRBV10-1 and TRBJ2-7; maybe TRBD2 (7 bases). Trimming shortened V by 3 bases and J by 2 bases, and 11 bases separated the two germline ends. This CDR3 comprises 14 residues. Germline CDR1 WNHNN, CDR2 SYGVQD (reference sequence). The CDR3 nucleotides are TGCGCCAGCAGTGACAGCGGGGACACCTACGAGCAGTACTTC. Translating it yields CASSDSGDTYEQYF.

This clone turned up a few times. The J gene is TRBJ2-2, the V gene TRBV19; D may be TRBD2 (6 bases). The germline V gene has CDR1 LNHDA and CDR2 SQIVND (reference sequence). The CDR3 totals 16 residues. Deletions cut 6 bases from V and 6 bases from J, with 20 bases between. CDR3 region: CASRPGNGRGAGELFF. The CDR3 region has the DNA TGTGCCAGTAGGCCAGGGAATGGGCGGGGCGCCGGGGAGCTGTTTTTT.

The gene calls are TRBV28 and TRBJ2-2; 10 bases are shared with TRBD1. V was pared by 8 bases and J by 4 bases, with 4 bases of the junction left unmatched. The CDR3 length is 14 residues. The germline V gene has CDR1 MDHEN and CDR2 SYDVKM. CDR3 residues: CASYDRGLTGELFF. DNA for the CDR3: TGTGCCAGCTATGACAGGGGGCTCACCGGGGAGCTGTTTTTT.

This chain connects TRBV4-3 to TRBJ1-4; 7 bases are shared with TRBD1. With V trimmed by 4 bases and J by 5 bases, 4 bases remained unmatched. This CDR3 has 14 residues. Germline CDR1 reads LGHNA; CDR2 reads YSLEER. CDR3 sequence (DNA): TGCGCCAGCAGCCTCGGGACAGCCAATGAAAAACTGTTTTTT. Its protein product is CASSLGTANEKLFF.

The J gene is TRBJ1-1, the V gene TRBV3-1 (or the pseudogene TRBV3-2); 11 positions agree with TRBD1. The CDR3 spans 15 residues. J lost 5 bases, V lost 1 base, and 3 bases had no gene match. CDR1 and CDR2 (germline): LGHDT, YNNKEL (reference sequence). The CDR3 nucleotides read TGTGCCAGCAGCCAAGGGACAGGGGGCGATACTGAAGCTTTCTTT. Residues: CASSQGTGGDTEAFF.

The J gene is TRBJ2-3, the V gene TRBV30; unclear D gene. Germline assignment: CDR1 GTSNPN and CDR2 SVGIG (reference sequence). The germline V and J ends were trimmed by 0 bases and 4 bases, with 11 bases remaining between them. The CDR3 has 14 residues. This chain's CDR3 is CAWSVLVSADTQYF. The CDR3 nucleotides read TGTGCCTGGAGTGTACTGGTATCCGCAGATACGCAGTATTTT.

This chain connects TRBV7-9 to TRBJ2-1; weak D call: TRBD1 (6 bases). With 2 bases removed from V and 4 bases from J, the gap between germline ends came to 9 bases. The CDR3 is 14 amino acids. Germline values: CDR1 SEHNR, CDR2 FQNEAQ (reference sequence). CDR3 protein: CASSLQQGYNEQFF. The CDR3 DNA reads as TGTGCCAGCAGCTTACAACAGGGATACAATGAGCAGTTCTTC.

The CDR3 DNA reads as TGTGCCAGCTGGACAGGTCGTGGCTACACCTTC. The encoded protein is CASWTGRGYTF. This chain uses TRBV12-3 or TRBV12-4 with TRBJ1-2; 7 nucleotides agree with TRBD1. V shed 8 bases, J shed 7 bases, and the junction held 4 bases outside the gene matches. This CDR3 comprises 11 residues.